The subject of this entry is one T cell receptor (beta chain). What it recognizes is unknown. An end of the junction does not agree with germline; a read error may underlie this. This entry is derived from a study of T cell responses to AZD1222 COVID-19 vaccine. Clones were sequenced by immunoSEQ multiplex PCR, and TCRdb holds only the in-frame ones, with some missing. The sample consists of roughly 50,000 clones, 89% of them appearing once. CDR1 is SGHTA, CDR2 FQGNSA, per germline. The CDR3 is made up of 12 amino acids. Study-wide results and caveats: CD4 TCRs associated with vaccination spanned spike, dominating at 160-218 and 743-854. Among the donors, most were white British and more were female, and clonal diversity was possibly underestimated. Unmutated variant regions reportedly attract nearly half of all spike-specific TCRs.

The TCR sequence derives from an adult who received the AZD1222 COVID-19 vaccine. The chain joins TRBV7-2 to TRBJ2-7, with TRBD2 matching 9 bases. The source was peripheral blood, collected 28 days after the second AZD1222 dose. The CDR3 bases are TGTGCCAGCAGCCTAGCGGGACAGGAGCAGTACTTC. It is translated as CASSLAGQEQYF.